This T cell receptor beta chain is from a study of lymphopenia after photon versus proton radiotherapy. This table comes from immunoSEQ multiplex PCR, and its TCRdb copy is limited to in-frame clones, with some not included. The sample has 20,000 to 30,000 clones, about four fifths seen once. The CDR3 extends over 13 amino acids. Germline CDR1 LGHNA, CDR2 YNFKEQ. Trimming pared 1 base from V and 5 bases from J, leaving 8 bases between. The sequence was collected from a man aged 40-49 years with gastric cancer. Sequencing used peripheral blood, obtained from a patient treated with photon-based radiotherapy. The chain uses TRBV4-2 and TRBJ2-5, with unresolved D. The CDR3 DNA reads TGTGCCAGCAGCCAAGGGCCGCGGGAGACCCAGTACTTC. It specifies CASSQGPRETQYF.